This T cell receptor (beta chain) was documented in a study of blood T cell repertoires in COVID-19. Study information: The origin of the acute and convalescent COVID-19 samples was the United States, Italy and Spain. Sources were T cells, B-cell-depleted T cells, or PBMCs; the material itself was cDNA or gDNA.

The Seattle site enrolled patients during active infection and followed them longitudinally. Per the original data handling: Estimated nucleated cell counts came from reference gene primer amplification. Profiling relied on immunoSEQ multiplex PCR, and the TCRdb table lists in-frame clones only, not all of them. From that table come the V and J calls and clone size; the DNA was used to work out D and trimming. The table has fewer than 200,000 clones, more than 75% seen once; the top ten hold roughly 5%. This sequence was found in a man between 18 and 29 years old with COVID-19, enrolled during active disease. Sequencing input: peripheral blood.

The CDR3: CASSWGQTSGNTIYF. In DNA form, the CDR3 reads TGTGCCAGCAGCTGGGGACAAACCTCTGGAAACACCATATATTTT. The J gene is TRBJ1-3, the V gene TRBV7-2, with TRBD1 as a possible D gene (6 bases). Germline values: CDR1 SGHTA, CDR2 FQGNSA. This CDR3 contains 15 residues. V gave up 4 bases and J gave up 0 bases, with 10 bases separating them.